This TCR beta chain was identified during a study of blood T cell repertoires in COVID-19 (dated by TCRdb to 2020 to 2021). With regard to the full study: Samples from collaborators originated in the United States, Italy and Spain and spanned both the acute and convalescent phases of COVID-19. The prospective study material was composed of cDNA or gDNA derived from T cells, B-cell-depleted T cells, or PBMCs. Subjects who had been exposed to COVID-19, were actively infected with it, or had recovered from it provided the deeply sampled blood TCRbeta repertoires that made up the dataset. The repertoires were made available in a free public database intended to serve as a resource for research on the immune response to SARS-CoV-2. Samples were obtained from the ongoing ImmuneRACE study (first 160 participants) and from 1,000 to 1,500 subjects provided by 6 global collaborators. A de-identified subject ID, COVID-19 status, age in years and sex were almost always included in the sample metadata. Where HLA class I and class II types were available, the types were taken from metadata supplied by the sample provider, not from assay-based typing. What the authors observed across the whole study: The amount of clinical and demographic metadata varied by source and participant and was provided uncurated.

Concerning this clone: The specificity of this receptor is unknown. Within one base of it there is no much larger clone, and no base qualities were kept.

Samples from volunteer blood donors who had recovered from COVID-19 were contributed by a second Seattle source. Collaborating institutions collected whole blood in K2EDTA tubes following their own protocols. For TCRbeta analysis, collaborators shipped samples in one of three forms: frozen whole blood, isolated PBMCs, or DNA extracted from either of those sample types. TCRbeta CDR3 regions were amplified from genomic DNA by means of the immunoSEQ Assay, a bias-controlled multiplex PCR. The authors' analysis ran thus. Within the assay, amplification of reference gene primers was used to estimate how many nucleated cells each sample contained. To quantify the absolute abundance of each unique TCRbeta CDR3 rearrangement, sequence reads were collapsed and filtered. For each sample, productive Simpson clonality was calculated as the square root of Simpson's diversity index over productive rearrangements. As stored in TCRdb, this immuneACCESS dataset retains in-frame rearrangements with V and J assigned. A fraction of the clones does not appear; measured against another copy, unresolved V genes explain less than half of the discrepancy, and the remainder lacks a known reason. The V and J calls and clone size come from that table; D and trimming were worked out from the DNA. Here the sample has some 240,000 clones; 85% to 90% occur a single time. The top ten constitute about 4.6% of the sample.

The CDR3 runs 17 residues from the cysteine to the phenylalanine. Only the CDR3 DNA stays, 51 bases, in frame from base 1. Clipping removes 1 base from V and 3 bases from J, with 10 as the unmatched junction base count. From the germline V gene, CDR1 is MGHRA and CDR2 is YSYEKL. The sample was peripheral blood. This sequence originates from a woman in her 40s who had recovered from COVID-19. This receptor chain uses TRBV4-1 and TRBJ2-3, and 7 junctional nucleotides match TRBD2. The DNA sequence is TGCGCCAGCAGCCAAGGGTCTTGGCTAGCGGAGACAGATACGCAGTATTTT. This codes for CASSQGSWLAETDTQYF.